A single sample is the source of the 27 T cell receptor beta chains below, sequenced in a study of PD-1 blockade in classical Hodgkin lymphoma (dated by TCRdb to between 2020 and 2021). Library creation used the immunoSEQ multiplex PCR assay. Drawn from immuneACCESS, this table holds only the in-frame rearrangements with V and J called that TCRdb kept. Clones are partly lost; checked studies trace under half to an unresolved V gene and leave the rest unexplained. This sample has fewer than 15,000 clones in its table, and 90% of those were observed once. The ten largest make up roughly 0.51% of the sample. The time point tag for this specimen amounts to: cycle 1 day 1 (C1D1), immediately before nivolumab initiation. Every trial patient had relapsed after autologous stem cell transplantation, and cohorts A, B and C differed in prior brentuximab vedotin exposure. A Miltenyi CD4+ T cell isolation kit was used for magnetic negative selection to purify CD4+ T cells from thawed PBMCs.

The starting material was CD4+ T cells from blood, obtained at baseline. The receptors were gathered from a human donor with classical Hodgkin lymphoma.

The chain recombines TRBV30 with TRBJ2-1; a weak D match, TRBD1 (6 bases). V lost 4 bases and J lost 0, with 13 bases in between. This CDR3 is built from 15 residues. Germline V CDR1 and CDR2: GTSNPN, SVGIG (reference sequence). The CDR3 loop is CAWKGQLFSYNEQFF. Here the CDR3 DNA reads TGTGCCTGGAAAGGACAGCTCTTCTCCTACAATGAGCAGTTCTTC.

The chain joins TRBV28 to TRBJ2-3; 9 nucleotides agree with TRBD2. Looked up from germline, CDR1 is MDHEN and CDR2 is SYDVKM. The trim removed 6 bases at V and 6 bases at J, leaving 7 bases unmatched. The CDR3 totals 14 residues. CDR3 sequence: CASSRGGAFDTQYF. In DNA form, the CDR3 reads TGTGCCAGCAGCCGCGGGGGGGCGTTTGATACGCAGTATTTT. The complete variable domain, with remaining parts taken from reference TRBV28 and TRBJ2-3, reads DVKVTQSSRYLVKRTGEKVFLECVQDMDHENMFWYRQDPGLGLRLIYFSYDVKMKEKGDIPEGYSVSREKKERFSLILESASTNQTSMYLCASSRGGAFDTQYFGPGTRLTVL.

This chain joins TRBV7-3 and TRBJ2-6; 12 bases are a match to TRBD2. This CDR3 has 19 amino acids. Germline V lookup: CDR1 SGHTA, CDR2 FQGTGA. V was clipped by 2 bases and J by 0 bases; unmatched bases: 5. CDR3 bases: TGTGCCAGCAGCTTACTCGGACTAGCGGGATCCTCTGGGGCCAACGTCCTGACTTTC. Residues: CASSLLGLAGSSGANVLTF. The full variable domain, with the rest looked up from reference TRBV7-3 and TRBJ2-6, is GAGVSQTPSNKVTEKGKYVELRCDPISGHTALYWYRQSLGQGPEFLIYFQGTGAADDSGLPNDRFFAVRPEGSVSTLKIQRTERGDSAVYLCASSLLGLAGSSGANVLTFGAGSRLTVL.

The V gene is TRBV19, the J gene TRBJ1-4; TRBD1 is a possible D gene (5 bases). The V and J ends lost 8 bases and 0 bases respectively, with 7 bases between them. The CDR3 consists of 13 residues. Germline CDR1 LNHDA, CDR2 SQIVND (reference sequence). The CDR3 coding sequence is TGTGCCAGTCAGGGATCAACTAATGAAAAACTGTTTTTT. Translation: CASQGSTNEKLFF.

The rearrangement uses TRBV10-1 and TRBJ2-7; TRBD1 aligns across 8 bases. With V trimmed by 10 bases and J by 7 bases, 12 bases remained unmatched. CDR1 is WNHNN, CDR2 SYGVQD, per germline (reference sequence). There are 13 residues in the CDR3. The CDR3 spells CATIGEYRGEQYF. The CDR3, as DNA: TGCGCCACCATCGGCGAATACAGGGGGGAGCAGTACTTC.

J is TRBJ2-1 and V is TRBV6-5, with TRBD2 matching over 11 bases. CDR3 length: 12 residues. Per germline, CDR1 MNHEY and CDR2 SVGAGI. Trimming cost V 6 bases and J 15 bases; bases outside gene matches: 7. Here the CDR3 reads CASSTWTSGLFF. Here the CDR3 DNA reads TGTGCCAGCAGCACCTGGACTAGCGGGTTGTTCTTC.

The chain uses TRBV5-4 and TRBJ2-1; D is possibly TRBD1 or TRBD2 (6 bases each). Germline CDR1 and CDR2: SGHNT and YYREEE (reference sequence). The CDR3 covers 15 residues. Deletions cut 3 bases from V and 4 bases from J, with 14 bases between. The CDR3 loop is CASSSKGGPYNEQFF. CDR3 sequence (DNA): TGTGCCAGCAGCTCCAAGGGGGGACCGTACAATGAGCAGTTCTTC.

The chain couples TRBV5-8 to TRBJ2-5; maybe TRBD1 (6 bases). V was pared by 1 base and J by 2 bases, with 12 bases between. Germline CDR1 SGHTS, CDR2 YDEGEE. CDR3 length: 15 residues. This CDR3 reads CASSLTGFSQETQYF. The CDR3, as DNA: TGTGCCAGCAGCTTGACAGGGTTTAGTCAAGAGACCCAGTACTTC.

The chain has TRBV4-1 and TRBJ2-7; D is possibly TRBD1 or TRBD2 (5 bases each). Germline CDR1 MGHRA, CDR2 YSYEKL. V was pared by 9 bases and J by 2 bases, with 20 bases between. The CDR3 runs to 15 residues. CDR3 bases: TGCGCCAGGAAGTGTGGGGACCAAGCTGCCTACGAGCAGTACTTC. Translated, it gives CARKCGDQAAYEQYF.

The V gene is TRBV5-4, the J gene TRBJ2-5; TRBD2 agrees at 9 bases. Germline CDR1 reads SGHNT; CDR2 reads YYREEE (reference sequence). This CDR3 comprises 16 residues. Trimming cost V 6 bases and J 1 base; bases outside gene matches: 10. The CDR3 nucleotides are TGTGCCAGCACCGAAGGCCTAGCGGGGTTCCAAGAGACCCAGTACTTC. This translates into CASTEGLAGFQETQYF.

The V gene is TRBV6-6, the J gene TRBJ2-5; tentatively, D is TRBD1 or TRBD2 (5 bases each). CDR3 length: 15 amino acids. CDR1 is MNHNY, CDR2 SVGAGI, per germline (reference sequence). Between the trimmed V and J ends, which lost 6 bases and 2 bases, there was a span of 16 bases. The CDR3 DNA reads TGTGCCAGCAGGAAACCGGGACGGATACAAGAGACCCAGTACTTC. It encodes CASRKPGRIQETQYF.

The J gene is TRBJ1-4, the V gene TRBV7-9; possible D gene TRBD1, 6 bases. V dropped 1 base and J dropped 8 bases, with 8 bases sitting between them. In germline, CDR1 is SEHNR, CDR2 FQNEAQ (reference sequence). The CDR3 is made up of 13 amino acids. This CDR3 reads CASSLGGAEKLFF. CDR3 DNA: TGTGCCAGCAGCTTAGGGGGGGCAGAAAAACTGTTTTTT.

The count of this clone is one. This chain joins TRBV9 and TRBJ2-7, with D possibly being TRBD2 (5 bases). Germline CDR1 is SGDLS and CDR2 is YYNGEE. Between the trimmed V and J ends, which lost 0 bases and 1 base, there was a span of 11 bases. CDR3 length: 15 amino acids. The CDR3 DNA reads TGTGCCAGCAGCGTAGCTGCTAGCACGTCCTACGAGCAGTACTTC. Amino acids: CASSVAASTSYEQYF.

As to this clone: One junction end does not reproduce the germline sequence, and a read error may be involved. The J gene is TRBJ2-7, the V gene TRBV2; maybe TRBD1 (5 bases). The CDR3 runs to 12 residues. CDR1 and CDR2 from the germline V gene are SNHLY and FYNNEI. The CDR3 nucleotides read TGTGCCAGTACCAGACAGCCCTATGAGCAGTACTTC. Translation gives CASTRQPYEQYF.

The genes are TRBV19 and TRBJ1-3; D is undetermined. The CDR3 consists of 16 residues. Germline-derived CDR1 and CDR2 are LNHDA and SQIVND (reference sequence). V was pared by 6 bases and J by 3 bases, with 18 bases between. CDR3 bases: TGTGCCAGTAGACCACTTGAAGCGGGCAGTGGAAACACCATATATTTT. Amino acids: CASRPLEAGSGNTIYF.

V and J are TRBV2 and TRBJ1-4; TRBD1 might be the D (5 bases). CDR3 length: 15 amino acids. With 6 bases removed from V and 2 bases from J, the gap between germline ends came to 13 bases. The germline gives CDR1 SNHLY, CDR2 FYNNEI. DNA of the CDR3: TGTGCCAGCAGCATTTACAGGTCTACTAATGAAAAACTGTTTTTT. This codes for CASSIYRSTNEKLFF.

The genes are TRBV6-5 and TRBJ1-1; D is possibly TRBD1 (6 bases). This CDR3 is 13 amino acids long. Trimming shortened V by 2 bases and J by 11 bases, and 15 bases separated the two germline ends. Germline assignment: CDR1 MNHEY and CDR2 SVGAGI. CDR3 amino acids: CASSYAQGSGAFF. CDR3 sequence (DNA): TGTGCCAGCAGTTACGCCCAGGGGAGCGGCGCTTTCTTT.

The chain has TRBV18 and TRBJ2-7; maybe TRBD2 (6 bases). Germline V gives CDR1 KGHSH, CDR2 LQKENI. Trimming took off 4 bases at V and 2 bases at J, with 9 bases between the two ends. This CDR3 spans 13 amino acids. The chain's CDR3 is CASSREAAYEQYF. CDR3 in DNA: TGTGCCAGCTCACGGGAGGCGGCCTACGAGCAGTACTTC. The full variable domain, with the rest looked up from reference TRBV18 and TRBJ2-7, is NAGVMQNPRHLVRRRGQEARLRCSPMKGHSHVYWYRQLPEEGLKFMVYLQKENIIDESGMPKERFSAEFPKEGPSILRIQQVVRGDSAAYFCASSREAAYEQYFGPGTRLTVT.

The gene calls are TRBV6-6 and TRBJ1-1, with TRBD1 matching over 7 bases. V trimming: 6 bases; J trimming: 3 bases; junction bases outside the gene matches: 7. Germline V CDR1 and CDR2: MNHNY, SVGAGI (reference sequence). This CDR3 is 14 amino acids long. The CDR3 spells CASSRTGADTEAFF. CDR3 sequence (DNA): TGTGCCAGCAGCCGAACAGGGGCGGACACTGAAGCTTTCTTT.

This chain's CDR3 is CASSQDTTVSSYNSPLHF. CDR3 in DNA: TGCGCCAGCAGCCAAGATACAACCGTGAGCTCCTATAATTCACCCCTCCACTTT. The chain has TRBV4-1 and TRBJ1-6; D not certain. Trimming removed 0 bases at V and 0 bases at J, with 12 bases between. This CDR3 comprises 18 residues. Germline values: CDR1 MGHRA, CDR2 YSYEKL.

The V gene is TRBV10-3, the J gene TRBJ2-2; tentatively, D is TRBD1 (5 bases). Germline V gene lookup returns CDR1 ENHRY and CDR2 SYGVKD. The CDR3 is 14 amino acids. V was cut by 2 bases and J by 6 bases, with 10 bases left in between. The CDR3: CAISERGEPGELFF. The DNA of the CDR3 is TGTGCCATCAGTGAGAGGGGTGAGCCCGGGGAGCTGTTTTTT.

The chain carries TRBV5-4 and TRBJ1-1; possibly TRBD1 for D (5 bases). Germline CDR1 SGHNT, CDR2 YYREEE (reference sequence). V lost 0 bases and J 5 bases, leaving 11 bases between the germline ends. CDR3 size: 14 residues. CDR3 in DNA: TGTGCCAGCAGCTTGGTGGGCAGGGAGACTGAAGCTTTCTTT. It specifies CASSLVGRETEAFF.

This clone was detected once. The gene calls are TRBV2 and TRBJ2-3, with D unclear. The V gene lost 4 bases and the J gene lost 3 bases, with 5 bases spanning the gap. Germline values: CDR1 SNHLY, CDR2 FYNNEI. The CDR3 contains 12 residues. The CDR3 loop is CASSGPTDTQYF. The CDR3 DNA is TGTGCCAGCAGTGGCCCAACAGATACGCAGTATTTT.

This clone was picked up one time. The V and J genes are TRBV5-1 and TRBJ2-7, with TRBD1 matching 8 bases. This CDR3 is built from 15 residues. Germline V lookup: CDR1 SGHRS, CDR2 YFSETQ. The J segment lost 4 bases and the V segment lost 0 bases, leaving 6 bases of the junction unmatched. The CDR3 nucleotides are TGCGCCAGCAGCTTGGACGGACAGGGAGTTTACGAGCAGTACTTC. It is translated as CASSLDGQGVYEQYF.

The V and J genes are TRBV6-1 and TRBJ2-1; D may be TRBD2 (6 bases). The germline V and J ends were trimmed by 6 bases and 9 bases, with 15 bases remaining between them. Germline V gene sequence: CDR1 MNHNS, CDR2 SASEGT. The CDR3 has 13 residues. DNA of the CDR3: TGTGCCAGCAGCGTCTCGGGAGTCGGTGAGCAGTTCTTC. Its protein product is CASSVSGVGEQFF.

This clone has a single count. V gene TRBV5-1 combines with J gene TRBJ2-5; tentative D call: TRBD2 (5 bases). CDR1 is SGHRS, CDR2 YFSETQ, per germline. The CDR3 has 13 amino acids. V lost 0 bases and J lost 5, with 8 bases in between. The CDR3 nucleotides are TGCGCCAGCAGCTTGGCGCCGGGGGAGACCCAGTACTTC. As protein: CASSLAPGETQYF.

The sample holds one count of this clone. This chain joins TRBV29-1 and TRBJ1-5, with D perhaps TRBD1 (5 bases). V gave up 3 bases and J gave up 9 bases, with 15 bases separating them. The CDR3 has 13 amino acids. The germline CDR1 and CDR2 sequences are SQVTM and ANQGSEA. CDR3 in amino acids: CSVDLTGQGPQHF. CDR3 DNA: TGCAGCGTTGACCTGACGGGGCAAGGGCCCCAGCATTTT.